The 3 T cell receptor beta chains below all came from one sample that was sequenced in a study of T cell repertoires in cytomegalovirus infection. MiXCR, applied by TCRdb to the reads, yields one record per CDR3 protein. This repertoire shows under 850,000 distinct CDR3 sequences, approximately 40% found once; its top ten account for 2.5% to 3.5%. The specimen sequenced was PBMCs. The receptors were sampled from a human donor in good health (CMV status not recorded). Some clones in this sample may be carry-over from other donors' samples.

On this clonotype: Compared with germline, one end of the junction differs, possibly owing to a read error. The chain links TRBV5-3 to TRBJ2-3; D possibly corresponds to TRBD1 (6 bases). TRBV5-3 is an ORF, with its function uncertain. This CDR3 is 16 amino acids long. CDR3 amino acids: CASSLGVDRKADTQYF. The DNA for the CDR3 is TGTGCCAGCAGCTTGGGAGTCGACAGGAAGGCAGATACGCAGTATTTT.

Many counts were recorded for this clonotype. In DNA, the CDR3 is TGTGCCAGCAGCTTAGTCGGGACAGAAGAGACCCAGTACTTC. This gives the protein CASSLVGTEETQYF. V usage is TRBV7-2 and J usage is TRBJ2-5, with 7 bases that match TRBD1. Trimming removed 1 base from V and 3 bases from J; junction bases left unmatched: 2. CDR3 length: 14 residues. Germline lookup yields CDR1 SGHTA and CDR2 FQGNSA.

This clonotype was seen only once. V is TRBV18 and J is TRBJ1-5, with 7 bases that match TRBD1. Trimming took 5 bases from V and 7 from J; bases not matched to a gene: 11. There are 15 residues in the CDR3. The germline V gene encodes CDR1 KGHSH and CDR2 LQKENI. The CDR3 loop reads CASSTNPTGLQPQHF. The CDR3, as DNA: TGTGCCAGCTCAACTAACCCGACAGGGTTGCAGCCCCAGCATTTT. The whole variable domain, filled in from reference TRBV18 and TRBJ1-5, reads NAGVMQNPRHLVRRRGQEARLRCSPMKGHSHVYWYRQLPEEGLKFMVYLQKENIIDESGMPKERFSAEFPKEGPSILRIQQVVRGDSAAYFCASSTNPTGLQPQHFGDGTRLSIL.